These 17 T cell receptor beta chains came from one sample sequenced in a study of metastatic and nonmetastatic thyroid tumors. Thyroid surgery was preceded by no treatment in any patient. TCRdb used MiXCR to call clones anew from the PCR reads. The table has about 59,000 clones, about 16% seen once. Sequencing used blood. These receptors all come from a male donor with papillary thyroid cancer or a benign thyroid nodule (not recorded which). Some clones in this sample may be carry-over from other donors' samples.

Points on this clone: One end of the junction fails to match germline, which may point to a read error. This CDR3 is CASSRKGDTEAFF. The DNA of the CDR3 is TGTGCAAGCAGTCGCAAAGGGGATACTGAAGCTTTCTTT. The genes are TRBV6-1 and TRBJ1-1, with D maybe TRBD1 (5 bases). CDR1 MNHNS and CDR2 SASEGT come from the germline V gene. The CDR3 runs to 13 residues.

This clone has a count of ten or more. The chain uses TRBV27 and TRBJ1-5; TRBD1 is a possible D gene (5 bases). Germline CDR1 MNHEY, CDR2 SMNVEV (reference sequence). CDR3 length: 14 residues. With 0 bases removed from V and 2 bases from J, the gap between germline ends came to 5 bases. The CDR3: CASSLSGGNQPQHF. The CDR3 DNA reads as TGTGCCAGCAGTTTATCAGGGGGCAATCAGCCCCAGCATTTT.

This clone was picked up many times. The V and J genes are TRBV20-1 and TRBJ2-7; unclear D gene. V was pared by 5 bases and J by 0 bases, with 8 bases between. The CDR3 loop spans 12 amino acids. Germline CDR1 DFQATT, CDR2 SNEGSKA (reference sequence). The CDR3 spells CSAGRLSYEQYF. As DNA, the CDR3 is TGCAGTGCTGGTCGGCTCTCCTACGAGCAGTACTTC.

A note on this clone: With a much larger clone just one base away, this may be a read error. The V gene is TRBV9, the J gene TRBJ2-3; maybe TRBD2 (6 bases). V was cut by 4 bases and J by 2 bases, with 17 bases left in between. Germline assignment: CDR1 SGDLS and CDR2 YYNGEE. The CDR3 has 16 residues. CDR3 protein: CASSPGVLAITDTQYF. In nucleotides, the CDR3 is TGTGCCAGCAGCCCGGGGGTACTAGCAATCACAGATACGCAGTATTTT.

Only a few counts were recorded for this clone. This could be a read error, since a much larger clone is one nucleotide away. This chain links TRBV28 with TRBJ1-1, with D maybe TRBD1 (5 bases). V lost 0 bases and J 6 bases, leaving 11 bases between the germline ends. The CDR3 consists of 14 residues. Per the germline V gene, CDR1 is MDHEN and CDR2 is SYDVKM. The CDR3 nucleotides read TGTGCCAGCAGTTTATGGGGGGGTGGGGCTGAAGCTTTCTTT. Translating it yields CASSLWGGGAEAFF.

Many counts were recorded for this clone. The V gene is TRBV30, the J gene TRBJ2-5, with TRBD2 matching over 8 bases. Trimming at V came to 4 bases and at J to 1 base, leaving 8 bases not matched to a gene. CDR1 and CDR2 (germline): GTSNPN, SVGIG (reference sequence). CDR3 length: 15 residues. The CDR3 DNA follows: TGTGCCTGGAACGCGGGAGGTAGTCTCCAAGAGACCCAGTACTTC. Translating it yields CAWNAGGSLQETQYF.

Ten or more counts support this clone. J is TRBJ2-2 and V is TRBV6-1, with D possibly matching TRBD2 (6 bases). Looked up from germline, CDR1 is MNHNS and CDR2 is SASEGT. CDR3 size: 14 residues. V lost 7 bases, J lost 1 base, and 10 bases lay in between. The CDR3: CASTSGWNTGELFF. The DNA for the CDR3 is TGTGCCAGCACCAGCGGGTGGAACACCGGGGAGCTGTTTTTT.

This clone was recorded many times. The J gene is TRBJ2-3, the V gene TRBV20-1; D is perhaps TRBD2 (5 bases). Germline CDR1 reads DFQATT; CDR2 reads SNEGSKA (reference sequence). V dropped 2 bases and J dropped 0 bases, with 9 bases sitting between them. The CDR3 runs 14 residues. The CDR3 loop is CSARLADSTDTQYF. CDR3 nucleotide sequence: TGCAGTGCTAGACTAGCAGACAGCACAGATACGCAGTATTTT.

By its share, this clone is medium-sized. The genes are TRBV6-2 or TRBV6-3 and TRBJ2-1, with D perhaps assigned TRBD1 or TRBD2 (6 bases each). Germline assignment: CDR1 MNHEY and CDR2 SVGEGT. Trimming shortened V by 7 bases and J by 3 bases, and 19 bases separated the two germline ends. The length of the CDR3 is 16 residues. CDR3 nucleotide sequence: TGTGCCAGCATCCCCCTAGCCGGGGGACACTACAATGAGCAGTTCTTC. Its protein is CASIPLAGGHYNEQFF.

This clone was seen a few times. The V gene is TRBV20-1, the J gene TRBJ2-3, with TRBD2 as a possible D gene (5 bases). Trimming took off 3 bases at V and 3 bases at J, with 28 bases between the two ends. The CDR3 has 19 amino acids. Germline loops: CDR1 DFQATT, CDR2 SNEGSKA (reference sequence). The CDR3 region has the DNA TGCAGTGCTAGGACCACGGAGGCCGATCCCCCACACCCGACAGATACGCAGTATTTT. Protein: CSARTTEADPPHPTDTQYF.

The CDR3 spells CSASPGSGVFTGELFF. The CDR3 DNA sequence: TGCAGTGCTAGCCCGGGGTCGGGAGTTTTTACCGGGGAGCTGTTTTTT. The chain couples TRBV20-1 to TRBJ2-2; D might be TRBD2 (6 bases). CDR1 DFQATT and CDR2 SNEGSKA come from the germline V gene (reference sequence). The CDR3 has 16 residues. V was pared by 3 bases and J by 5 bases, with 19 bases between.

Concerning this clone itself: This could be a read error, since a much larger clone is one nucleotide away. The gene calls are TRBV3-1 and TRBJ2-5; D is perhaps TRBD1 or TRBD2 (5 bases each). The CDR3 length is 14 residues. From germline, CDR1 is LGHDT and CDR2 YNNKEL (reference sequence). CDR3 nucleotide sequence: TGTGCCAGCATCCAAGATCTGGGGGAAGAGACCCAGTACTTC. Protein product: CASIQDLGEETQYF.

This clone was picked up many times. The chain joins TRBV20-1 to TRBJ2-3; 12 nucleotides agree with TRBD2. The CDR3 sequence is 19 residues long. In germline, CDR1 is DFQATT, CDR2 SNEGSKA (reference sequence). J lost 0 bases, V lost 0 bases, and 10 bases had no gene match. The CDR3 bases are TGCAGTGCTAGAGATCTCCCCTCTAGCGGGAGGGCTAGCACAGATACGCAGTATTTT. Translating it yields CSARDLPSSGRASTDTQYF.

The sample holds many counts of this clone. The V gene is TRBV3-1, the J gene TRBJ1-1, with D unclear. The CDR3 consists of 13 residues. CDR1 and CDR2 (germline): LGHDT, YNNKEL (reference sequence). V was clipped by 1 base and J by 4 bases, with 7 bases between them. The CDR3 protein is CASSQGIPTEAFF. The DNA for the CDR3 is TGTGCCAGCAGCCAAGGCATCCCCACTGAAGCTTTCTTT.

This clone was counted at least ten times. The rearrangement uses TRBV20-1 and TRBJ1-5, with 8 bases identical to TRBD1. CDR3 length equals 13 residues. V dropped 4 bases and J dropped 8; count of bases not matched to a gene: 7. Germline V gene data show CDR1 as DFQATT and CDR2 as SNEGSKA (reference sequence). CDR3 sequence reads: CSATGGAGKPQHF. The CDR3 DNA is TGCAGTGCTACAGGGGGCGCGGGGAAGCCCCAGCATTTT.

The chain has TRBV20-1 and TRBJ2-1, with 14 bases lining up with TRBD2. Germline-derived CDR1 and CDR2 are DFQATT and SNEGSKA (reference sequence). J gave up 5 bases and V 0 bases, and 15 bases lay outside the gene matches. This CDR3 spans 20 amino acids. The CDR3 loop is CSARDLFKGLAGDLDNEQFF. CDR3 DNA sequence: TGCAGTGCTAGAGATTTGTTTAAGGGACTAGCGGGAGATTTAGACAATGAGCAGTTCTTC.

This clone is deemed medium-sized. V and J are TRBV6-2 or TRBV6-3 and TRBJ2-7; D perhaps matches TRBD2 (5 bases). CDR3 length: 14 residues. V dropped 2 bases and J dropped 4 bases, with 12 bases sitting between them. Germline V CDR1 and CDR2: MNHEY, SVGEGT. The CDR3 loop reads CASSYTNGNYEQYV. The CDR3 DNA reads TGTGCCAGCAGTTACACTAACGGGAATTACGAGCAGTACGTC.